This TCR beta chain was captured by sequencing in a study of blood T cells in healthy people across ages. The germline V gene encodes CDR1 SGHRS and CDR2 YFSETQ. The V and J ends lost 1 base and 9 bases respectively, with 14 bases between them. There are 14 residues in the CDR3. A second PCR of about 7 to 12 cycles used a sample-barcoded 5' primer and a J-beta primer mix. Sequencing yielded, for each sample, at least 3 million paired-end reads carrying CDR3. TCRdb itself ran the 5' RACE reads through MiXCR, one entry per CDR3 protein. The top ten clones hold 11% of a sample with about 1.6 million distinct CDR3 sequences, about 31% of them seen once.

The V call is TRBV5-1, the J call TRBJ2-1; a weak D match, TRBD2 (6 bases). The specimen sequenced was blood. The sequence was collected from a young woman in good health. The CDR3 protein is CASSLKLAVGEQFF. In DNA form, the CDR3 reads TGCGCCAGCAGCTTGAAACTAGCCGTGGGTGAGCAGTTCTTC.